This T cell receptor (beta chain) derives from a study of response to subunit inactivated influenza vaccine. Study-wide results and limits: The authors put forward the suggestion that each seasonal influenza vaccination may bring in only a limited number of new T cells.

CDR1 MNHNY and CDR2 SVGAGI come from the germline V gene (reference sequence). V was cut by 0 bases and J by 6 bases, with 9 bases left in between. The CDR3 consists of 13 residues. One entry per CDR3 protein results from TCRdb running MiXCR on the RT-PCR reads. The repertoire includes 280,000 or so distinct CDR3 sequences, about a fifth of them detected once, and about 10% sits in the top ten. Of note for this clonotype: The antigen remains undetermined.

The starting material was PBMCs from blood, obtained about 20 months after vaccination. This clonotype was sampled from a man between 45 and 75 years old who received an inactivated influenza vaccine. This chain uses TRBV6-6 with TRBJ2-7; a weak D match, TRBD2 (6 bases). The CDR3 spells CASSYSMGGEQYF. As DNA, the CDR3 is TGTGCCAGCAGTTACTCGATGGGGGGCGAGCAGTACTTC.